These T cell receptor beta chains were read from a single sample in a study of blood T cell repertoires in COVID-19. The method was immunoSEQ multiplex PCR; TCRdb's version includes in-frame clones alone and lacks a portion of them. Here the sample spans hundreds of thousands of clones, roughly nine tenths being singletons. Source material: PBMCs or T cells enriched from blood (not recorded which). The receptor set was obtained from a young man who had recovered from COVID-19. Both conserved end residues are trimmed from each CDR3. Each record gives: V gene, CDR3 protein.

V gene: TRBV3-1/TRBV3-2
CDR3 protein: ASSQDSGGLKDNEQF

V gene: TRBV25-1
CDR3 protein: ASSGLSSGRGNEQF

V gene: TRBV19
CDR3 protein: ASSIGRGGETQY

V gene: TRBV19
CDR3 protein: ASSIRRGWDTGELF

V gene: TRBV4-3
CDR3 protein: ASSQDLSTGLYGYT

V gene: TRBV5-1
CDR3 protein: ASSLGQVSGNTIY

V gene: TRBV6-5
CDR3 protein: ASSYYGKSYEQY

V gene: TRBV2
CDR3 protein: ANRTRLRGFSPLH

V gene: TRBV3-1/TRBV3-2
CDR3 protein: ASSQTGTLNTGELF

V gene: TRBV6-5
CDR3 protein: ASSFSGELF

V gene: TRBV19
CDR3 protein: ASSIDHGLNEKLF

V gene: TRBV6-5
CDR3 protein: ASSYSGGPVTDTQY

V gene: TRBV12-3/TRBV12-4
CDR3 protein: ASSLGPNQALH

V gene: TRBV7-8
CDR3 protein: ASSPPGAGGPNEQF

V gene: TRBV2
CDR3 protein: ASAGPRVGADTQY

V gene: TRBV11-2
CDR3 protein: ASSRPGTIGVETQY

V gene: TRBV7-9
CDR3 protein: ASSLIASEAYEQY

V gene: TRBV18
CDR3 protein: ASSPTEGVPMNTEAF

V gene: TRBV7-9
CDR3 protein: ASSPGQGSSYYGYT

V gene: TRBV28
CDR3 protein: ASRAATNEKLF

V gene: TRBV7-9
CDR3 protein: ASSSLDPRSGNTIY

V gene: TRBV11-3
CDR3 protein: ASSFGGVAF

V gene: TRBV14
CDR3 protein: ASSQDRNSYYNEQF

V gene: TRBV5-4
CDR3 protein: ASSRLGLAGVTSTDTQY

V gene: TRBV15
CDR3 protein: ATSSYHRATYEQY

V gene: TRBV29-1
CDR3 protein: SAPDSSGEQY

V gene: TRBV4-1
CDR3 protein: ASSQEGAGGNTIY

V gene: TRBV11-1
CDR3 protein: ASSTGTPGYT

V gene: TRBV3-1/TRBV3-2
CDR3 protein: ASSPGQGIDTQY

V gene: TRBV6-2/TRBV6-3
CDR3 protein: ASSYETEYGYT

V gene: TRBV11-2
CDR3 protein: ASSWTEPGNTIY

V gene: TRBV5-1
CDR3 protein: ASSLGGTSQETQY

V gene: TRBV11-3
CDR3 protein: ASSRTGGYEQY

V gene: TRBV20-1
CDR3 protein: SVQINEKLF

V gene: TRBV28
CDR3 protein: ASSLQRQGASGNTIY

V gene: TRBV2
CDR3 protein: ASSVSEGGYNEQF

V gene: TRBV7-3
CDR3 protein: ASSLLGWTEAF

V gene: TRBV24-1
CDR3 protein: ATSDPGRLAAHNEQF

V gene: TRBV19
CDR3 protein: ASSIGTTGGPLNYEQY

V gene: TRBV6-5
CDR3 protein: ASRQATDTQY

V gene: TRBV20-1
CDR3 protein: SARAEEEAF

V gene: TRBV28
CDR3 protein: ASRRQGTNSPLH

V gene: TRBV5-1
CDR3 protein: ASSSGTGGLLGTDTQY

V gene: TRBV9
CDR3 protein: ASSPYVGSSYNSPLH

V gene: TRBV27
CDR3 protein: ASSSGTLTSQPQH

V gene: TRBV27
CDR3 protein: ASRAGGSGNTIY

V gene: TRBV4-2
CDR3 protein: ASSQRQGGLTSGNEQF

V gene: TRBV7-3
CDR3 protein: ASSSYNSPLH

V gene: TRBV7-9
CDR3 protein: ASSLPQAHYGYT

V gene: TRBV4-3
CDR3 protein: ASSQDKYTGDEQF

V gene: TRBV19
CDR3 protein: ASSIGETIPNTEAF

V gene: TRBV11-2
CDR3 protein: ASSPGVGTGSSYEQY

V gene: TRBV5-1
CDR3 protein: ASSLEGLVDNEQF

V gene: TRBV2
CDR3 protein: ASSDWASGNNEQF

V gene: TRBV6-5
CDR3 protein: ASSYSNLEVTGELF